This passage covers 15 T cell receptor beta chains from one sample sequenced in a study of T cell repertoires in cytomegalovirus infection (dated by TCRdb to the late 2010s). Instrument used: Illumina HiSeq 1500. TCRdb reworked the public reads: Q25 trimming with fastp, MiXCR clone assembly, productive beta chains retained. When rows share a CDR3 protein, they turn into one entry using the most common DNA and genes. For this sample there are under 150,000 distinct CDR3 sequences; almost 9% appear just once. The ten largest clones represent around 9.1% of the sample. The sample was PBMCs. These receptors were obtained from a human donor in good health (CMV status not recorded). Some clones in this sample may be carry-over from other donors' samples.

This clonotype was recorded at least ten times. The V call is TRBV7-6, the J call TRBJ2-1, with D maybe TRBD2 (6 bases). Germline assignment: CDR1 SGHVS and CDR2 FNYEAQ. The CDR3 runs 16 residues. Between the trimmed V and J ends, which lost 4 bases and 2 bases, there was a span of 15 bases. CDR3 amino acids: CASSSGGASTYNEQFF. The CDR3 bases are TGTGCCAGCAGCTCTGGCGGGGCCTCAACCTACAATGAGCAGTTCTTC.

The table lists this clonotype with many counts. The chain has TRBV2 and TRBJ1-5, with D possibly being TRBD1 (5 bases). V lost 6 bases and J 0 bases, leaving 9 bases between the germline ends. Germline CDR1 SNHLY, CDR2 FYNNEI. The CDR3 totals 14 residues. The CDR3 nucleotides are TGTGCCAGCAGGGCGGACATTAGCAATCAGCCCCAGCATTTT. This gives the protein CASRADISNQPQHF.

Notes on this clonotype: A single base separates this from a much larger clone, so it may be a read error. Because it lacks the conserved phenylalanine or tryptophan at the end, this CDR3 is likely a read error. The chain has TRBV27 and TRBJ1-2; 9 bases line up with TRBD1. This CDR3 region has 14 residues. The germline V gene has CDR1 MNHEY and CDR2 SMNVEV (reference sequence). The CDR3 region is CASSISGTGSGYTV. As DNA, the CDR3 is TGTGCCAGCAGTATATCCGGGACAGGGAGCGGCTACACCGTC.

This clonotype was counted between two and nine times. The CDR3 protein is CSANFGGVTYNEQFF. For the CDR3, the DNA is TGCAGTGCTAACTTTGGGGGGGTTACCTACAATGAGCAGTTCTTC. The chain joins TRBV20-1 to TRBJ2-1; 7 nucleotides line up with TRBD2. CDR1 is DFQATT and CDR2 is SNEGSKA in the germline V gene (reference sequence). The V and J ends lost 4 bases and 2 bases, in that order; junction bases with no gene match: 8. The CDR3 runs to 15 residues.

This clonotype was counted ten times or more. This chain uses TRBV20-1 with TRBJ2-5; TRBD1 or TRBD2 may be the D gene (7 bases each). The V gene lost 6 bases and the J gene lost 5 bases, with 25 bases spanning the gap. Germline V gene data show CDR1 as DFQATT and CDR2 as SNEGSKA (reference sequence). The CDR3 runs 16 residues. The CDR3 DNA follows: TGCAGTGCCCAGTCCCAGGGGGGGGGACCCAGGGAGACCCAGTACTTC. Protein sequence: CSAQSQGGGPRETQYF.

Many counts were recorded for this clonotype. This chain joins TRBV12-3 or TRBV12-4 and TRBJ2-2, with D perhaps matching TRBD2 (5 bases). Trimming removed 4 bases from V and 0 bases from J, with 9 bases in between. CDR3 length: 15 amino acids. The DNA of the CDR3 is TGTGCCAGCAGTTCCCCTAGCTCGAACACCGGGGAGCTGTTTTTT. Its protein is CASSSPSSNTGELFF.

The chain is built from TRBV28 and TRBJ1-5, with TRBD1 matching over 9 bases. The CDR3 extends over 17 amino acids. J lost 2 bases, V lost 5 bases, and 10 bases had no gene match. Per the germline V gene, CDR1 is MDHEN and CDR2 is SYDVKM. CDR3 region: CASSTRQGVDGNQPQHF. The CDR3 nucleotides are TGTGCCAGCAGTACAAGACAGGGGGTTGATGGCAATCAGCCCCAGCATTTT. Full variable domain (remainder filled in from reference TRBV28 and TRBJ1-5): DVKVTQSSRYLVKRTGEKVFLECVQDMDHENMFWYRQDPGLGLRLIYFSYDVKMKEKGDIPEGYSVSREKKERFSLILESASTNQTSMYLCASSTRQGVDGNQPQHFGDGTRLSIL.

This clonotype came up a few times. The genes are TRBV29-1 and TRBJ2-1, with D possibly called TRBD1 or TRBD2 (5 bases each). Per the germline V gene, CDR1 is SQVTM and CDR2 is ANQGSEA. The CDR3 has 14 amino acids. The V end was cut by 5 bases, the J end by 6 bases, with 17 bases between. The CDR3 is CSVKGDGVVNEQFF. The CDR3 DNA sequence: TGCAGCGTTAAAGGGGACGGGGTGGTCAATGAGCAGTTCTTC.

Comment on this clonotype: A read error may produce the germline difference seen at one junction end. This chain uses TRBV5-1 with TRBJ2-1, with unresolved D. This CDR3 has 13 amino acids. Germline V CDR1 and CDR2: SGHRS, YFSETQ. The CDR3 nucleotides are TGCGCCAGCAGCTTGGCAAGCTACAATGTGCAGTTCTTC. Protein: CASSLASYNVQFF.

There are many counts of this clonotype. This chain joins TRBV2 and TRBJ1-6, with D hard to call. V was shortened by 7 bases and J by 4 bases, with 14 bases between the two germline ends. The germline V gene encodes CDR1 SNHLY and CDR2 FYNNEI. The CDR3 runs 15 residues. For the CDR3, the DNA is TGTGCCAGCACCCCATCGGAGAGTTATAATTCACCCCTCCACTTT. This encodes CASTPSESYNSPLHF.

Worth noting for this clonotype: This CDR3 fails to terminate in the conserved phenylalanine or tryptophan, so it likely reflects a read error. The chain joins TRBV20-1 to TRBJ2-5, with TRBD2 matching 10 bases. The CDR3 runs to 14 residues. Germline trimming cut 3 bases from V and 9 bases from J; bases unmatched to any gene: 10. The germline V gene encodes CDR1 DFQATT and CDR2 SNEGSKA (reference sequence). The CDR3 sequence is CSASSGGSGGSQYL. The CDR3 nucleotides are TGCAGTGCTAGTAGCGGGGGTAGCGGGGGGTCCCAGTACTTA.

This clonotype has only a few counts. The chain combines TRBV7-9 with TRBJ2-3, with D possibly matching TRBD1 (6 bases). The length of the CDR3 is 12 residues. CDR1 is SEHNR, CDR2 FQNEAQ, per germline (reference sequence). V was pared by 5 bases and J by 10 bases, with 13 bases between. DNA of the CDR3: TGTGCCAGCAGCACTACACAGGGACCGCAGTATTTT. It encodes CASSTTQGPQYF.

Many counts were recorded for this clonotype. CDR3 sequence reads: CASSPWYGTDTQYF. The CDR3 nucleotides read TGTGCCAGCAGTCCTTGGTATGGGACAGATACGCAGTATTTT. The chain uses TRBV28 and TRBJ2-3; D is undetermined. V gave up 5 bases and J gave up 3 bases, with 12 bases separating them. The length of the CDR3 is 14 residues. The germline V gene has CDR1 MDHEN and CDR2 SYDVKM.

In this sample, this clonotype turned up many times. Here the CDR3 DNA reads TGTGCCAGCCGGCGGAGAGATCCGAACACCGGGGAGCTGTTTTTT. This encodes CASRRRDPNTGELFF. The chain carries TRBV6-2 or TRBV6-3 and TRBJ2-2, with D hard to call. CDR3 length equals 15 residues. Germline loops: CDR1 MNHEY, CDR2 SVGEGT. The V end was cut by 8 bases, the J end by 0 bases, with 13 bases between.

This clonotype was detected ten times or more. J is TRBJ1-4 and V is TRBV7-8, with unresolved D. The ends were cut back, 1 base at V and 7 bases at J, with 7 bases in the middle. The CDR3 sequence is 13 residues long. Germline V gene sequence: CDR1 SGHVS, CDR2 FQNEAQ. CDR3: CASSLDPREKLFF. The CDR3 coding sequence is TGTGCCAGCAGCTTAGATCCTCGTGAAAAACTGTTTTTT.